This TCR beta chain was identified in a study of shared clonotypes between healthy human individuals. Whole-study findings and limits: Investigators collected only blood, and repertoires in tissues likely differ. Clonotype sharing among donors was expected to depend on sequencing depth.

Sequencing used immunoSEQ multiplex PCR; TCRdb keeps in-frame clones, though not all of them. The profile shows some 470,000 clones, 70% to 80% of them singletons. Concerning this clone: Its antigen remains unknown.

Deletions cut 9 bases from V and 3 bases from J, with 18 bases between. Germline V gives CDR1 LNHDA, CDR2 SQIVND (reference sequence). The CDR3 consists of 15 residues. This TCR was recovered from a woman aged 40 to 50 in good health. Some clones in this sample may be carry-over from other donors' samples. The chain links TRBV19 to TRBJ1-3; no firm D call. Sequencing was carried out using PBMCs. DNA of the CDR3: TGTGCCAGCGTACCTACCACGCGGGGTGGAAACACCATATATTTT. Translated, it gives CASVPTTRGGNTIYF.